This T cell receptor beta chain was documented in a study of blood T cell repertoires in COVID-19. Study in general: COVID-19 samples from acute and convalescent phases originated in the United States, Italy and Spain. The cDNA or gDNA used as material had been derived from T cells, B-cell-depleted T cells, or PBMCs.

The V segment lost 8 bases and the J segment 3 bases; nucleotides outside the gene matches: 8. CDR1 is WNHNN and CDR2 is SYGVQD in the germline V gene (reference sequence). The CDR3 contains 16 residues. Source study methods: Amplification from reference gene primers served as the basis for estimated nucleated cell counts. The repertoire was sequenced with immunoSEQ multiplex PCR; TCRdb's copy has only in-frame clones and lacks some. From that table come the V and J calls and clone size; the DNA was used to work out D and trimming. Of some 260,000 clones listed, approximately 91% are singletons. A single count supports this clone.

The receptor comes from a woman aged 30 to 39 with acute or convalescent COVID-19. The chain couples TRBV10-1 to TRBJ2-2, with 11 nucleotides matching TRBD1. Material: peripheral blood. The CDR3 nucleotides are TGCGCCAGCCCCAATTCGGACAGGGGGCACACCGGGGAGCTGTTTTTT. This encodes CASPNSDRGHTGELFF.